This TCR beta chain was recovered during a study of CD4 T cells in relation to SARS-CoV-2 and coronaviruses. Some clones are missing from TCRdb's copy, which holds only in-frame ones; the method was immunoSEQ multiplex PCR. The sample yields under 20,000 clones, nearly 75% seen once. Trimming removed 4 bases from V and 8 bases from J, with 14 bases in between. The CDR3 consists of 13 residues. Germline V gene data show CDR1 as KGHDR and CDR2 as SFDVKD. Overall study results and limits: No crossreactivity against non-spike viral proteins was tested here.

The unexposed donors gave CD4+ T cells in about 2011-2019, prior to COVID-19. After roughly ten days of culture, CD4+ T cells were isolated. About this clone itself: Its antigen remains unknown.

The sequence derives from a human donor in good health. The genes are TRBV24-1 and TRBJ2-7, with D hard to call. Material for sequencing was CD4+ T cells from PBMCs, cultured in vitro. The CDR3 DNA sequence: TGTGCCACCAGTGAAGAAACCTCTGGTAAGCAGTACTTC. Its protein product is CATSEETSGKQYF.